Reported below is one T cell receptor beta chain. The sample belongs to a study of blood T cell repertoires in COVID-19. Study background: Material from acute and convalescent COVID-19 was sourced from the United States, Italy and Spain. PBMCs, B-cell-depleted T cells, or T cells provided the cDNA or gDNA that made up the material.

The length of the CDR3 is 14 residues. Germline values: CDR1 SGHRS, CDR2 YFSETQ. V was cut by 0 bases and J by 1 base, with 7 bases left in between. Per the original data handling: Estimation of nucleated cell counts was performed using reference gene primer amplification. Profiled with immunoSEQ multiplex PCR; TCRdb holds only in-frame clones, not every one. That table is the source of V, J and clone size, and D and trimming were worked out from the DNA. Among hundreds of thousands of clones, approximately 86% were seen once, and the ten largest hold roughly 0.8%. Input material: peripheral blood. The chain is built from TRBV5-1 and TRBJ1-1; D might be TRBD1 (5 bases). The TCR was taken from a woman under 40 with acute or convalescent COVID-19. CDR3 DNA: TGCGCCAGCAGCTTGGTGGGGGGGAACACTGAAGCTTTCTTT. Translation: CASSLVGGNTEAFF.